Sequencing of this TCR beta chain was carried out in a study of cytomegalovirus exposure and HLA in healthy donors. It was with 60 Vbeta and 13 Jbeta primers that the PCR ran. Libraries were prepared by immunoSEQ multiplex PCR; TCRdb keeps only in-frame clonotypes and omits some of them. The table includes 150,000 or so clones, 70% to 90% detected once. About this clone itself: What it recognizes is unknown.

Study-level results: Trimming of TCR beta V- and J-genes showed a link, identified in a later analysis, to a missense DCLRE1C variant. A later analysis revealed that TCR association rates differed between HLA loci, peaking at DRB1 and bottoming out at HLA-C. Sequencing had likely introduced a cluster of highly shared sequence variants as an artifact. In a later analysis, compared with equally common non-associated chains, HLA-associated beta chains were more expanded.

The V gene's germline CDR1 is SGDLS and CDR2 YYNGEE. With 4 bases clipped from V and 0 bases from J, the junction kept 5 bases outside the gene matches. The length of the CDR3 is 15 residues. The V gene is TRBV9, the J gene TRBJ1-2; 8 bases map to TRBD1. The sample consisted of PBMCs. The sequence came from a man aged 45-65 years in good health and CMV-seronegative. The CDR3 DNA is TGTGCCAGCAGCCCCAGACAGGGGCCTAACTATGGCTACACCTTC. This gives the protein CASSPRQGPNYGYTF. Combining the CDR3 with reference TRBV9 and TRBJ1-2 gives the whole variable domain DSGVTQTPKHLITATGQRVTLRCSPRSGDLSVYWYQQSLDQGLQFLIQYYNGEERAKGNILERFSAQQFPDLHSELNLSSLELGDSALYFCASSPRQGPNYGYTFGSGTRLTVV.